Sequencing of this T cell receptor (beta chain) was carried out in a study of siplizumab effects on memory and regulatory T cells. Clones were read by immunoSEQ multiplex PCR, and TCRdb kept only the in-frame ones, dropping some. The sample yields under 110,000 clones, over 90% seen once. General study points: The alloreactive clones that mapped to unstimulated subsets made up only a minor fraction.

On this clone: As yet, its antigen is unknown.

After removal of 5 bases from V and 2 bases from J, the junction contained 3 bases not matched to a gene. Germline CDR1 and CDR2: SNHLY and FYNNEI. The CDR3 totals 14 residues. Sample: non-Treg CD4+ T cells sorted from blood. The chain recombines TRBV2 with TRBJ2-3; 8 positions match TRBD2. This clonotype was obtained from a human donor in good health. The chain's CDR3 is CASSTSGSTDTQYF. The CDR3 DNA follows: TGTGCCAGCAGTACTAGCGGTTCCACAGATACGCAGTATTTT. Full variable domain (rest looked up from reference TRBV2 and TRBJ2-3): EPEVTQTPSHQVTQMGQEVILRCVPISNHLYFYWYRQILGQKVEFLVSFYNNEISEKSEIFDDQFSVERPDGSNFTLKIRSTKLEDSAMYFCASSTSGSTDTQYFGPGTRLTVL.